This TCR beta chain came from a study of shared clonotypes between healthy human individuals (dated by TCRdb to about 2020). Regarding the research as a whole: A couple of women and a few men aged 18 to 49 years were included in the cohort. Per donor, three plates each were used for CD4 naive and CD4 memory, two for CD8 naive, and one for CD8 memory. The study deeply sequenced blood TCR repertoires of about five healthy adults to estimate repertoire size and the extent of clonotype sharing between individuals. To increase sequencing depth and limit assay-specific biases, different laboratories used diverse techniques to prepare libraries and sequence TCR repertoires. Each donor's leukapheresis produced roughly between roughly 0.85 and 10 billion PBMCs. Here is what the overall study found, with its caveats: Across a few donors, around 5.4% of naive CD4, roughly 3.5% of naive CD8, around 2.1% of memory CD4, and around 0.4% of memory CD8 clonotypes were shared. Pairwise subsampling led to the expectation that sequencing depth would affect the degree of clonotype sharing among donors. Rarefaction of sorted-subset datasets indicated incomplete sequencing despite the large sequencing depth. Naive subsets generally had larger estimated clonotype richness than memory subsets did. Compared with non-shared clonotypes, clonotypes shared by all four sorted-subset donors had higher generation probabilities. Sampling was limited to blood, and TCR repertoires in tissue likely differ from TCR repertoires in blood. The genetic and exposure-history diversity represented was limited by the small number of donors.

CDR1 and CDR2, looked up from the germline V gene, are SQVTM and ANQGSEA. The CDR3 runs 15 residues from the cysteine to the phenylalanine. CDR3 DNA only is kept here, 45 bases in frame from base 1. For this clone: The antigen it binds to is not known. Per-base quality was not reported, and no clone a single base away is much larger than it.

TCR CDR3 regions were amplified from genomic DNA by multiplex PCR using the deep immunoSEQ assay. Extracted genomic DNA from each cell subset was distributed evenly across all wells of several immunoSEQ 96-well plates, and each plate was treated as a replicate. For sorted subsets, around 200 ng genomic DNA, equal to approximately 30,000 T cell genomes, was loaded into each replicate PCR. The purified libraries were quantified using a Qubit 3.0 fluorometer, sized with a Bioanalyzer 2100, and then quantified again using the KAPA Library Quantification kit. Every immunoSEQ 96-well plate was sequenced on a separate single-read 150-cycle Illumina NextSeq 550 flow cell. On the study's bioinformatics: Because only junctional sequences without quality scores were contained in the immunoSEQ output, filtering matching that applied to full-length reads could not be performed. To assign V/J genes and CDR3, sequences were annotated using PyIR, a Python wrapper for IgBLAST v1.9, with IMGT germline references. Reads were removed for weak V/J assignments (E-value above 1e-6), missing CDR3, stop codons, out-of-frame junctions, or ambiguous translated residues. V3J clonotypes were defined by identical inferred V gene, J gene, and CDR3 amino acid sequence. Percentage overlap between repertoires was calculated by dividing the number of shared unique clonotypes by the size of the smaller repertoire. Richness of each repertoire was evaluated using RTK rarefaction, the Chao1 estimator, and Recon v2.1 estimates of unobserved clonotypes. For all TCRbeta clonotypes obtained by the gDNA method from four donors, generation probabilities were computed with OLGA. Entries here come from immuneACCESS through TCRdb and include only in-frame sequences with V and J called. Some clones fail to appear in such tables; in the studies checked, an unresolved V gene covers under half of the shortfall, and the cause of the remainder is unknown. V, J and clone size reflect that table, while D and trimming were determined from the DNA. The sample data list around 2,000,000 clones, and around 93% of these were observed just once. Roughly 1.8% of the sample goes to the ten largest clones.

CD8 naive samples were obtained by positive selection for CCR7 among CD45RO-negative cells, yielding a CD45RA+CCR7+ population from which TemRA cells were excluded. Healthy HIV-negative adults with no recently reported acute infections or vaccinations were included as donors. Every donor was a Caucasian adult residing in Nashville, Tennessee, USA. Blood was obtained by leukapheresis, after which PBMCs were separated by Ficoll-Histopaque density gradient centrifugation and cryopreserved in liquid nitrogen vapor phase. Purity and quantity of every magnetically sorted T cell population were checked by analytical flow cytometry. Genomic DNA was isolated from each sorted fraction and quantified by UV absorbance on a Nanodrop 2000c.

The source is a man between 18 and 29 years old in good health. Some clones in this sample may be carry-over from other donors' samples. The chain joins TRBV29-1 to TRBJ2-5; TRBD2 agrees with 8 junctional bases. The end of the DNA fits TRBJ2-7 better, so the J call may be wrong. What was sequenced was naive CD8+ T cells from PBMCs. The intended sense of this specimen's cell subset or site label: CD45RA+CCR7+. The nucleotide sequence reads as follows: TGCAGCGTTGAGTCCACTAGCGGAGACGGTTACGAGCAGTACTTC. Its amino acids are CSVESTSGDGYEQYF.